This T cell receptor (beta chain) came from a study of CD8 T cells in ankylosing spondylitis. This CDR3 is 17 amino acids long. V gave up 2 bases and J gave up 5 bases; unmatched junction bases: 14. Germline CDR1 DFQATT, CDR2 SNEGSKA (reference sequence). In regard to this clonotype: Antigen specificity is unknown.

In TCRdb, the 5' RACE reads were re-called with MiXCR into one record per CDR3 protein. The data hold more than 100,000 distinct CDR3 sequences, with 17% observed a single time. Findings and caveats of the study: Clones tied to disease were said to be significantly enriched in matched ankylosing spondylitis synovial fluid. There was a TCR beta motif, made of fewer than 10 highly homologous variants, that appeared characteristic of ankylosing spondylitis blood.

Source material: blood, either unsorted or a sorted T cell fraction (not recorded which). The chain combines TRBV20-1 with TRBJ2-5; TRBD2 agrees at 10 bases. The source is a male donor with ankylosing spondylitis. The CDR3 protein is CSARKPGTSAGWETQYF. The CDR3 nucleotides read TGCAGTGCTAGAAAACCCGGGACTAGCGCCGGATGGGAGACCCAGTACTTC.